The source of this T cell receptor (beta chain) is a study of identifying expanded T cells in peripheral blood. Sequencing was performed with immunoSEQ multiplex PCR; in TCRdb, only in-frame clones are kept and a portion is missing. The data show over 80,000 clones, approximately 84% seen once. As for this clone: Its antigen remains unidentified.

General study points: Over two and four weeks, about 15 and 19 clones changed, versus approximately 1.2 between replicates. Clone count variance between approximately two-week samples rose with total template count.

Germline-derived CDR1 and CDR2 are LGHNA and YSLEER. V was trimmed by 3 bases and J by 10 bases, leaving 25 bases between them. This CDR3 is built from 18 residues. This clonotype originated in a person aged 18 to 75 in good health. The sequenced sample was blood. The genes are TRBV4-3 and TRBJ1-6, with unresolved D. The CDR3 DNA reads as TGCGCCAGCAGCCATCACCCGTGGGTGGCCCCCCGAGAGTCACCCCTCCACTTT. Its translation: CASSHHPWVAPRESPLHF.